These 10 T cell receptor beta chains originate from one sample sequenced in a study of beta chain features in type 1 diabetes. Study-wide results and caveats: Researchers report that Type 1 diabetes patients had moderately but significantly shorter TCRB CDR3s across all four CD4+ subsets.

TCRB transcripts that were expressed got sequenced, as all of the isolated RNA had been reverse transcribed. The repertoire was sequenced with immunoSEQ multiplex PCR; TCRdb's copy has only in-frame clones and lacks some. The top ten hold 0.008% to 0.011% of the sample, which has some 330,000 clones, around an eighth seen once. No cognate antigen is known for these TCRs. The specimen sequenced was naive CD4+ T cells from blood. Source of these receptors: a woman between 18 and 29 years old with type 1 diabetes.

This chain uses TRBV19 with TRBJ2-6; TRBD1 matches 10 bases. Unmatched junction bases numbered 14, after V lost 11 bases and J lost 4 bases. The CDR3 spans 17 residues. In germline, CDR1 is LNHDA, CDR2 SQIVND (reference sequence). In nucleotides, the CDR3 is TGTGCCGGCCTACCGGGACAGGGGACGTCCGGGGCCAACGTCCTGACTTTC. This encodes CAGLPGQGTSGANVLTF.

J is TRBJ1-6 and V is TRBV5-6, with 9 bases aligning to TRBD1. CDR3 length: 15 residues. CDR1 and CDR2 from the germline V gene are SGHDT and YYEEEE. V trimming: 7 bases; J trimming: 4 bases; junction bases outside the gene matches: 6. This chain's CDR3 is CASGRTGDYNSPLHF. The CDR3 region has the DNA TGTGCCAGCGGCCGGACAGGGGATTATAATTCACCCCTCCACTTT.

The chain has TRBV7-9 and TRBJ1-3, with no clear D. Trimming took 5 bases from V and 8 from J, leaving 10 bases between them. Germline V gene data show CDR1 as SEHNR and CDR2 as FQNEAQ (reference sequence). The CDR3 has 12 amino acids. The CDR3 coding sequence is TGTGCCAGCAGCCCGTATGCGGACACCATATATTTT. This encodes CASSPYADTIYF.

This chain connects TRBV7-2 to TRBJ1-6, with D uncertain. The CDR3 covers 16 residues. Between the trimmed V and J ends, which lost 5 bases and 0 bases, there was a span of 11 bases. Germline CDR1 SGHTA, CDR2 FQGNSA. CDR3 protein: CASSTRSSSYNSPLHF. The CDR3 bases are TGTGCCAGCAGCACTAGGTCAAGCTCCTATAATTCACCCCTCCACTTT.

This clone was found a few times. This chain connects TRBV27 to TRBJ2-3; D gene unclear. This CDR3 is 14 amino acids long. V lost 4 bases and J lost 4, with 12 bases in between. CDR1 and CDR2 (germline): MNHEY, SMNVEV (reference sequence). The CDR3 nucleotides are TGTGCCAGCAGTTCGCACCTCCTAGCAGATACGCAGTATTTT. It specifies CASSSHLLADTQYF.

The chain employs TRBV15 and TRBJ1-5; TRBD1 aligns across 10 bases. V lost 0 bases to trimming and J lost 6 bases; unmatched junction nucleotides: 5. The CDR3 length is 16 residues. CDR1 is LNHNV and CDR2 is YYDKDF in the germline V gene (reference sequence). CDR3 protein: CATSRDRGTGVQPQHF. The CDR3 DNA reads as TGTGCCACCAGCAGAGATCGCGGGACAGGGGTTCAGCCCCAGCATTTT.

The rearrangement joins TRBV27 to TRBJ1-1; the match to TRBD1 covers 7 bases. The V segment lost 4 bases and the J segment 5 bases; nucleotides outside the gene matches: 10. CDR3 length: 15 amino acids. CDR1 and CDR2 from the germline V gene are MNHEY and SMNVEV (reference sequence). DNA of the CDR3: TGTGCCAGCAGTTACGCGGACAGGATTAGGACTGAAGCTTTCTTT. Protein sequence: CASSYADRIRTEAFF.

This clone was seen only a few times. The V call is TRBV7-9, the J call TRBJ1-6, with TRBD1 identical over 7 bases. From germline, CDR1 is SEHNR and CDR2 FQNEAQ (reference sequence). The CDR3 consists of 17 residues. The ends lost 0 bases at V and 5 bases at J; junction bases unmatched: 7. CDR3 sequence: CASSLAKGQSNNSPLHF. In DNA, the CDR3 is TGTGCCAGCAGCTTAGCAAAGGGACAGAGCAATAATTCACCCCTCCACTTT.

The rearrangement uses TRBV12-5 and TRBJ1-5; TRBD1 agrees at 7 bases. V lost 3 bases, J lost 9 bases, and 8 bases stayed unmatched. Germline CDR1 is LGHNT and CDR2 is FRNRAP. The CDR3 extends over 14 amino acids. DNA for the CDR3: TGTGCTAGTGGTTTTCGTGGGCAGGGGGGGCCCCAGCATTTT. Its translation is CASGFRGQGGPQHF. Using reference TRBV12-5 and TRBJ1-5 for the parts outside the CDR3, the full variable domain is DARVTQTPRHKVTEMGQEVTMRCQPILGHNTVFWYRQTMMQGLELLAYFRNRAPLDDSGMPKDRFSAEMPDATLATLKIQPSEPRDSAVYFCASGFRGQGGPQHFGDGTRLSIL.

This clone appeared a few times. The rearrangement joins TRBV11-2 to TRBJ2-3, with a weak D call TRBD2 (5 bases). V shed 3 bases and J shed 1 base, with 5 bases lying between them. The CDR3 extends over 13 amino acids. The V gene's germline CDR1 is SGHAT and CDR2 FQNNGV. The CDR3 spells CASSLRGTDTQYF. DNA for the CDR3: TGTGCCAGCAGCTTGCGGGGCACAGATACGCAGTATTTT.